The next 32 T cell receptor beta chains were all read from a single sample in a study of cytomegalovirus exposure and HLA in healthy donors. The assay was immunoSEQ multiplex PCR, and TCRdb's table has in-frame clones only and misses some. This table has under 350,000 clones, approximately 86% appearing once. Input material: PBMCs. These receptor sequences come from a woman aged 18-29 years in good health and CMV-seronegative.

The chain links TRBV11-1 to TRBJ1-2; the D is unclear. This CDR3 has 15 amino acids. V lost 5 bases to trimming and J lost 3 bases, with 16 bases between them. The germline V gene has CDR1 SGHAT and CDR2 FQDESV (reference sequence). The CDR3 loop reads CASSPRRESYYGYTF. The CDR3 DNA is TGTGCCAGCAGCCCTAGACGGGAGTCTTACTATGGCTACACCTTC.

The chain employs TRBV6-5 and TRBJ2-1; 10 nucleotides line up with TRBD1. The trim removed 6 bases at V and 5 bases at J, leaving 7 bases unmatched. This CDR3 has 15 residues. Germline V gene data show CDR1 as MNHEY and CDR2 as SVGAGI. The CDR3 DNA reads as TGTGCCAGCAGCCGCCGGGACAGGGGTAACAATGAGCAGTTCTTC. Amino acids: CASSRRDRGNNEQFF.

The V gene is TRBV7-9, the J gene TRBJ1-3; 7 positions agree with TRBD1. Unmatched junction bases numbered 5, after V lost 0 bases and J lost 0 bases. CDR3 length: 17 residues. CDR1 is SEHNR and CDR2 is FQNEAQ in the germline V gene (reference sequence). The CDR3 coding sequence is TGTGCCAGCAGCTTAGCGAGACAGGGATTCTCTGGAAACACCATATATTTT. It is translated as CASSLARQGFSGNTIYF.

In its sample, this clone was seen a few times. This rearrangement joins TRBV7-3 to TRBJ1-6; 8 nucleotides match TRBD1. The V gene end was trimmed by 2 bases and the J gene end by 8 bases; junction bases not matched to a gene: 5. Germline lookup yields CDR1 SGHTA and CDR2 FQGTGA. CDR3 length: 15 residues. DNA for the CDR3: TGTGCCAGCAGCTTACTTGGGACAGGCGATTCACCCCTCCACTTT. Amino acids: CASSLLGTGDSPLHF.

V gene TRBV18 combines with J gene TRBJ1-2, with D tentatively TRBD1 (5 bases). In germline, CDR1 is KGHSH, CDR2 LQKENI. V was clipped by 8 bases and J by 2 bases, with 24 bases between them. CDR3 length equals 17 residues. The chain's CDR3 is CASEARGKLAANYGYTF. In DNA, the CDR3 is TGTGCCAGCGAGGCGCGGGGCAAACTCGCCGCGAACTATGGCTACACCTTC. Full variable domain (remainder filled in from reference TRBV18 and TRBJ1-2): NAGVMQNPRHLVRRRGQEARLRCSPMKGHSHVYWYRQLPEEGLKFMVYLQKENIIDESGMPKERFSAEFPKEGPSILRIQQVVRGDSAAYFCASEARGKLAANYGYTFGSGTRLTVV.

The chain recombines TRBV27 with TRBJ2-3, with a tentative D call TRBD2 (5 bases). CDR3 length equals 14 residues. The germline V gene encodes CDR1 MNHEY and CDR2 SMNVEV (reference sequence). The V end lost 2 bases, the J end lost 5 bases, and 11 bases lay between the germline ends. CDR3 bases: TGTGCCAGCAGTTTAGAACTCGCGGGAGATACGCAGTATTTT. This encodes CASSLELAGDTQYF.

V is TRBV6-5 and J is TRBJ1-1, with 9 bases identical to TRBD1. CDR1 and CDR2 (germline): MNHEY, SVGAGI. This CDR3 region has 13 residues. J lost 0 bases, V lost 8 bases, and 1 base had no gene match. The CDR3 DNA reads as TGTGCCAGCCGGACAGGGGTGAACACTGAAGCTTTCTTT. This translates into CASRTGVNTEAFF.

The chain couples TRBV5-1 to TRBJ2-1, with 10 bases lining up with TRBD2. Germline lookup yields CDR1 SGHRS and CDR2 YFSETQ. Trimming cost V 3 bases and J 4 bases; bases outside gene matches: 7. This CDR3 spans 16 amino acids. Here the CDR3 reads CASSSRTSGPYNEQFF. Written as DNA, the CDR3 is TGCGCCAGCAGCTCCAGGACTAGCGGACCGTACAATGAGCAGTTCTTC. Supplemented by reference TRBV5-1 and TRBJ2-1, the full variable domain reads KAGVTQTPRYLIKTRGQQVTLSCSPISGHRSVSWYQQTPGQGLQFLFEYFSETQRNKGNFPGRFSGRQFSNSRSEMNVSTLELGDSALYLCASSSRTSGPYNEQFFGPGTRLTVL.

The chain combines TRBV7-3 with TRBJ2-7; 7 nucleotides match TRBD2. Germline V gene data show CDR1 as SGHTA and CDR2 as FQGTGA. With V trimmed by 3 bases and J by 3 bases, 8 bases remained unmatched. The CDR3 has 15 amino acids. The CDR3 loop reads CASSFEAGLLYEQYF. CDR3 in DNA: TGTGCCAGCAGCTTCGAAGCGGGGCTTCTCTACGAGCAGTACTTC.

This sequence joins TRBV5-1 and TRBJ2-1; D is unresolved. This CDR3 spans 15 amino acids. CDR1 is SGHRS, CDR2 YFSETQ, per germline. Trimming cost V 4 bases and J 0 bases, with 11 bases left between them. Written as DNA, the CDR3 is TGCGCCAGCAGCATGACTCAGAGCTCCTACAATGAGCAGTTCTTC. Translating it yields CASSMTQSSYNEQFF.

The chain links TRBV30 to TRBJ1-5; tentative D call: TRBD1 (5 bases). CDR3 length equals 13 residues. The germline V and J ends were trimmed by 2 bases and 2 bases, with 7 bases remaining between them. Germline CDR1 reads GTSNPN; CDR2 reads SVGIG (reference sequence). The CDR3 DNA reads TGTGCCTGGAGTACAGGAGGCAATCAGCCCCAGCATTTT. It specifies CAWSTGGNQPQHF.

The chain uses TRBV7-9 and TRBJ2-7; possibly TRBD2 for D (5 bases). The CDR3 is 16 residues long. V was clipped by 3 bases and J by 4 bases, with 19 bases between them. Germline values: CDR1 SEHNR, CDR2 FQNEAQ (reference sequence). The CDR3 is CASSLRAAPGKYEQYF. The CDR3 DNA is TGTGCCAGCAGCTTGCGGGCGGCTCCGGGCAAATACGAGCAGTACTTC.

This sequence joins TRBV4-2 and TRBJ2-5; 14 bases agree with TRBD2. V lost 4 bases and J lost 2; bases outside the gene matches: 3. The CDR3 has 16 residues. Germline values: CDR1 LGHNA, CDR2 YNFKEQ. The CDR3 reads CASSPRLAGGQETQYF. In DNA, the CDR3 is TGTGCCAGCAGCCCCCGACTAGCGGGAGGGCAAGAGACCCAGTACTTC.

The rearrangement links TRBV27 to TRBJ1-2; TRBD1 aligns across 11 bases. This CDR3 contains 15 residues. Trimming cost V 5 bases and J 2 bases; bases outside gene matches: 4. From germline, CDR1 is MNHEY and CDR2 SMNVEV (reference sequence). This CDR3 reads CASSPGQGGNYGYTF. DNA for the CDR3: TGTGCCAGCAGTCCGGGACAGGGGGGAAACTATGGCTACACCTTC.

The sample holds a few counts of this clone. V gene TRBV18 combines with J gene TRBJ1-5, with D maybe TRBD1 (6 bases). There are 14 residues in the CDR3. Germline assignment: CDR1 KGHSH and CDR2 LQKENI. Trimming took off 10 bases at V and 9 bases at J, with 22 bases between the two ends. CDR3 region: CATKHSASTGPQHF. In DNA form, the CDR3 reads TGTGCCACTAAACATTCCGCCTCGACAGGGCCCCAGCATTTT.

This clone was seen a handful of times. V is TRBV19 and J is TRBJ1-3; the D gene is possibly TRBD1 (6 bases). CDR1 LNHDA and CDR2 SQIVND come from the germline V gene (reference sequence). The V and J ends lost 5 bases and 3 bases respectively, with 11 bases between them. CDR3 length equals 14 residues. The CDR3 bases are TGTGCCAGTAGTGATCAGGGGAATGGAAACACCATATATTTT. Translating gives CASSDQGNGNTIYF.

The chain has TRBV9 and TRBJ1-2, with TRBD1 as a possible D gene (5 bases). From germline, CDR1 is SGDLS and CDR2 YYNGEE. V was pared by 6 bases and J by 4 bases, with 19 bases between. The CDR3 is 15 amino acids. The CDR3 reads CASTVGQGGSYGYTF. DNA of the CDR3: TGTGCCAGCACCGTGGGCCAGGGAGGGTCCTATGGCTACACCTTC.

The chain combines TRBV5-1 with TRBJ1-1; D is unclear. From germline, CDR1 is SGHRS and CDR2 YFSETQ. The germline V and J ends were trimmed by 6 bases and 11 bases, with 8 bases remaining between them. CDR3 length equals 9 residues. As DNA, the CDR3 is TGCGCCAGCAACAATTGGGCTTTCTTT. Translation: CASNNWAFF.

This clone has a single count. J is TRBJ2-5 and V is TRBV5-1; 10 bases fit TRBD2. The V gene end was trimmed by 0 bases and the J gene end by 1 base; junction bases not matched to a gene: 3. The V gene's germline CDR1 is SGHRS and CDR2 YFSETQ. This CDR3 is built from 16 residues. In nucleotides, the CDR3 is TGCGCCAGCAGCTTGGGGACTAGCGGATTCCAAGAGACCCAGTACTTC. Translation gives CASSLGTSGFQETQYF.

This clone was seen only once. The chain combines TRBV7-2 with TRBJ2-3; the D is unclear. The length of the CDR3 is 12 residues. Trimming stripped 4 bases from V and 3 bases from J, with 5 bases between. Germline CDR1 SGHTA, CDR2 FQGNSA. The CDR3 bases are TGTGCCAGCAGCTCCCAAACAGATACGCAGTATTTT. It codes for CASSSQTDTQYF.

V usage is TRBV15 and J usage is TRBJ1-1, with 9 nucleotides matching TRBD1. V lost 0 bases, J lost 5 bases, and 19 bases stayed unmatched. From germline, CDR1 is LNHNV and CDR2 YYDKDF (reference sequence). This CDR3 is 20 amino acids long. CDR3 bases: TGTGCCACCAGCAGAGATTCGGCGGACGTATGGGACAGGGCTTGGACTGAAGCTTTCTTT. Translated, it gives CATSRDSADVWDRAWTEAFF.

Here the CDR3 DNA reads TGTGCCAGCAGTTACCTGACAGGGGGCGGCTACACCTTC. Amino acid sequence: CASSYLTGGGYTF. The gene calls are TRBV6-5 and TRBJ1-2, with 10 bases lining up with TRBD1. The CDR3 consists of 13 residues. Germline values: CDR1 MNHEY, CDR2 SVGAGI. Losses at the gene ends were 2 bases for V and 8 bases for J; bases not matched to a gene: 2.

V and J are TRBV5-1 and TRBJ1-6, with D unresolved. The CDR3 consists of 19 residues. Germline V lookup: CDR1 SGHRS, CDR2 YFSETQ. V lost 0 bases and J lost 0, with 16 bases in between. The CDR3 region is CASSLAWAGLSSYNSPLHF. DNA of the CDR3: TGCGCCAGCAGCTTGGCCTGGGCAGGCCTGAGCTCCTATAATTCACCCCTCCACTTT.

This chain joins TRBV9 and TRBJ1-5; perhaps TRBD1 as D (5 bases). Per germline, CDR1 SGDLS and CDR2 YYNGEE. V dropped 0 bases and J dropped 5 bases, with 9 bases sitting between them. The CDR3 extends over 14 amino acids. CDR3 residues: CASSVGTGYQPQHF. The CDR3 region has the DNA TGTGCCAGCAGCGTAGGAACAGGATATCAGCCCCAGCATTTT.

V usage is TRBV5-1 and J usage is TRBJ2-5, with 7 positions matching TRBD1. The CDR3 has 15 amino acids. Germline CDR1 is SGHRS and CDR2 is YFSETQ. J was trimmed by 5 bases and V by 2 bases; bases with no gene match: 9. CDR3 nucleotides: TGCGCCAGCAGCTTCAGTCAGGGGGTCCTGGAGACCCAGTACTTC. Protein sequence: CASSFSQGVLETQYF.

The chain couples TRBV29-1 to TRBJ2-4; 10 bases are shared with TRBD2. CDR1 is SQVTM, CDR2 ANQGSEA, per germline. V shed 7 bases, J shed 0 bases, and the junction held 12 bases outside the gene matches. This CDR3 comprises 17 residues. The CDR3 nucleotides read TGCAGCGCCGTGCTAGCGGGGGTGCTCCTAGCCAAAAACATTCAGTACTTC. Protein: CSAVLAGVLLAKNIQYF.

The chain uses TRBV7-2 and TRBJ2-7; D remains ambiguous. Trimming pared 1 base from V and 2 bases from J, leaving 9 bases between. Germline CDR1 is SGHTA and CDR2 is FQGNSA. CDR3 length equals 14 residues. The DNA for the CDR3 is TGTGCCAGCAGCTTAGGATCGCCAGCCTACGAGCAGTACTTC. This codes for CASSLGSPAYEQYF.

This chain uses TRBV9 with TRBJ2-3; no firm D call. CDR3 length equals 16 residues. V lost 0 bases, J lost 2 bases, and 13 bases lay in between. Germline CDR1 and CDR2: SGDLS and YYNGEE. CDR3 nucleotide sequence: TGTGCCAGCAGCGTAGGGCTCACGACACCCACAGATACGCAGTATTTT. This translates into CASSVGLTTPTDTQYF.

This clone showed up just once. The chain couples TRBV7-9 to TRBJ2-5; 7 bases agree with TRBD1. Germline-derived CDR1 and CDR2 are SEHNR and FQNEAQ (reference sequence). The CDR3 has 13 residues. The V gene end was trimmed by 6 bases and the J gene end by 3 bases; junction bases not matched to a gene: 4. The CDR3 loop is CASRPQGKETQYF. The CDR3 nucleotides read TGTGCCAGCAGACCACAGGGGAAAGAGACCCAGTACTTC.

V gene TRBV30 combines with J gene TRBJ2-7; 10 bases match TRBD1. This CDR3 contains 16 residues. Per germline, CDR1 GTSNPN and CDR2 SVGIG (reference sequence). The junction had 8 bases not matched to a gene; V was cut back by 2 bases and J by 1 base. The CDR3 bases are TGTGCCTGGAGTACACCCCGGGACAGGGGTTCCTACGAGCAGTACTTC. Its translation: CAWSTPRDRGSYEQYF.

The CDR3 DNA sequence: TGTGCCAGCAGTTTAGGGACTAGCGGGAGATTGACCCAGTACTTC. Protein: CASSLGTSGRLTQYF. The chain uses TRBV27 and TRBJ2-5; 14 nucleotides agree with TRBD2. The trim removed 2 bases at V and 7 bases at J, leaving 3 bases unmatched. Germline V gives CDR1 MNHEY, CDR2 SMNVEV (reference sequence). This CDR3 is 15 amino acids long.

The gene calls are TRBV5-1 and TRBJ2-1, with TRBD2 identical over 8 bases. V lost 4 bases and J lost 11; bases outside the gene matches: 14. This CDR3 spans 15 amino acids. Germline values: CDR1 SGHRS, CDR2 YFSETQ. DNA for the CDR3: TGCGCCAGCAGCCGCGGACTAGCCGGAGAGCTTCAGCAGTTCTTC. Its translation: CASSRGLAGELQQFF.